This is a list of T cell receptor beta chains from one sample in a study of CD8+ T cells in alopecia areata. TCRdb's copy holds only in-frame clones and misses some; the assay was immunoSEQ multiplex PCR. The sample holds under 350,000 clones, roughly 64% seen once. The material was CD4+ T cells sorted from blood, obtained at week 24, from a patient treated with tofacitinib. These receptors were taken from a human donor with alopecia areata. CDR3s include the opening cysteine and the closing phenylalanine or tryptophan. D genes are given only for firm matches. The listing skips clone size in some rows; elsewhere it reads once, few, many or a size class.

.,.,TRBV21-1,TRBJ2-5,TGTGCCAGCAGCAGGGCAGGGAAAGAGACCCAGTACTTC,CASSRAGKETQYF
.,few,TRBV30,TRBJ2-7,TGTGCCTGGAGTGGGGCGCTGGGTTCTGGGGAGCAGTACTTC,CAWSGALGSGEQYF
TRBD2,.,TRBV7-2,TRBJ2-7,TGTGCCAGCAGCCTGACTAGCGGGGGGTTACCCTACGAGCAGTACTTC,CASSLTSGGLPYEQYF
TRBD1,.,TRBV15,TRBJ1-6,TGTGCCACCAGCAGAGAGGGACAGAGTACCCCTTTGGGGTCACCCCTCCACTTT,CATSREGQSTPLGSPLHF
.,few,TRBV30,TRBJ1-5,TGTGCCTGGAGTTACAGGGCTACTGATCAGCCCCAGCATTTT,CAWSYRATDQPQHF
TRBD1,few,TRBV7-2,TRBJ2-7,TGTGCCAGCAGCCATACAGGGGGCTTGGGCTACGAGCAGTACTTC,CASSHTGGLGYEQYF
TRBD2,.,TRBV5-1,TRBJ2-3,TGCGCCAGCAGCTTGGCGGGGGGGCCGACCCCAGATACGCAGTATTTT,CASSLAGGPTPDTQYF
TRBD2,.,TRBV11-2,TRBJ2-7,TGTGCCAGCAGCCCCGGGACTACGGACACCTACTACGAGCAGTACTTC,CASSPGTTDTYYEQYF
TRBD2,.,TRBV5-1,TRBJ2-1,TGCGCCACCAAGCCGGGACTAGACCTTTATAATGAGCAGTTCTTC,CATKPGLDLYNEQFF
.,.,TRBV4-1,TRBJ2-7,TGCGCCAGCAGCCAAGATCGACAGGTCTACGAGCAGTACTTC,CASSQDRQVYEQYF
TRBD1,.,TRBV4-1,TRBJ1-1,TGCGCCAGCAGCCAAGAGGTTCAGGGGGCTAGGAGAATGAACACTGAAGCTTTCTTT,CASSQEVQGARRMNTEAFF
TRBD1,.,TRBV10-3,TRBJ1-5,TGTGCCATCGGTGCCCAGGGGGCTTGGCAGCCCCAGCATTTT,CAIGAQGAWQPQHF
.,.,TRBV7-9,TRBJ1-1,TGTGCCAGCAGCTTATTCACGGGGGCTGAAGCTTTCTTT,CASSLFTGAEAFF
.,.,TRBV6-5,TRBJ2-4,TGTGCCAGCAGCCGTGGTCCCAAAAACATTCAGTACTTC,CASSRGPKNIQYF
.,.,TRBV30,TRBJ2-1,TGTGCCTGGGAGACCGAGGGGTTACATGAGCAGTTCTTC,CAWETEGLHEQFF
.,.,TRBV6-1,TRBJ2-1,TGTGCCAGCAGTGAGGACAGTCTGTGGGATGAGCAGTTCTTC,CASSEDSLWDEQFF
TRBD1,.,TRBV15,TRBJ2-4,TGTGCCACCAGCAGAGCCCAGGACAGGGAAAAAAACATTCAGTACTTC,CATSRAQDREKNIQYF
TRBD1,.,TRBV5-4,TRBJ2-1,TGTGCCAGCAGCGACCCCAAGGGGGCTAGTGGCTCCTACAATGAGCAGTTCTTC,CASSDPKGASGSYNEQFF
.,.,TRBV10-3,TRBJ1-5,TGTGCCGTACAACAGGGCCTTAATCAGCCCCAGCATTTT,CAVQQGLNQPQHF
.,.,TRBV19,TRBJ2-5,TGTGCCAGTAGTATCCCAGGACGGATGGAGACCCAGTACTTC,CASSIPGRMETQYF
.,.,TRBV30,TRBJ1-4,TGTGCCTGGACGTCGAATGAAGAAAAACTGTTTTTT,CAWTSNEEKLFF
.,.,TRBV27,TRBJ2-5,TGTGCCAGCAGCCCCGGACAGAAGACCCAGTACTTC,CASSPGQKTQYF
.,few,TRBV23-1,TRBJ2-4,TGCGCCAGCAGTCAATACCAGGGAAAGATAAAAAACATTCAGTACTTC,CASSQYQGKIKNIQYF
.,few,TRBV4-2,TRBJ2-7,TGTGCCAGCAGCCAAGATGGGACGGAGGAAAGGGAGCAGTACTTC,CASSQDGTEEREQYF
TRBD2,few,TRBV10-2,TRBJ2-3,TGCGCCAGCACGGGTGTTGCGGGGGAGCTCACAGATACGCAGTATTTT,CASTGVAGELTDTQYF
.,.,TRBV5-1,TRBJ2-2,TGCGCCAGCAGCCGCGAGGACAACACCGGGGAGCTGTTTTTT,CASSREDNTGELFF
TRBD2,.,TRBV30,TRBJ2-3,TGTGCCTGGGGTTCGGGGGGTACGCAGTATTTT,CAWGSGGTQYF
.,.,TRBV25-1,TRBJ2-7,TGTGCCAGCAGTGAACGGATTAGCTCCTACGAGCAGTACTTC,CASSERISSYEQYF
.,.,TRBV2,TRBJ2-7,TGTGCCAGCAGCCCGGGAGAAGGGCCCTACGAGCAGTACTTC,CASSPGEGPYEQYF
.,few,TRBV5-4,TRBJ2-5,TGTGCCAGCAGCTTACCTGGTAGGGGAAAAGAGACCCAGTACTTC,CASSLPGRGKETQYF
TRBD1,.,TRBV28,TRBJ2-4,TGTGCCAGCAGTTCAGGGGGTTTAGCCAAAAACATTCAGTACTTC,CASSSGGLAKNIQYF
.,.,TRBV2,TRBJ1-5,TGTGCCAGCAATGGCCTCGATTCAAATCAGCCCCAGCATTTT,CASNGLDSNQPQHF
TRBD1,.,TRBV2,TRBJ2-7,TGTGCCAGCAGTGAAGCGCGGACAGGGGGCGAGCAGTACTTC,CASSEARTGGEQYF
TRBD1,.,TRBV28,TRBJ1-1,TGTGCCAGCAGTTCAGACAGGGTAGCTTTCTTT,CASSSDRVAFF
.,.,TRBV30,TRBJ2-2,TGTGCCTGGAGGGGGGCTGCCACCGGGGAGCTGTTTTTT,CAWRGAATGELFF
.,.,TRBV14,TRBJ2-5,TGTGCCAGCAGCCACCCGAGGACCGCGGGGGAGACCCAGTACTTC,CASSHPRTAGETQYF
.,once,TRBV30,TRBJ1-1,TGTGCCTGGAGTGCCCGAAGGGGGATTAGCACTGAAGCTTTCTTT,CAWSARRGISTEAFF
.,.,TRBV10-3,TRBJ2-7,TGTGCCATCAGCCGGGAGTCCGAGCAGTACTTC,CAISRESEQYF
.,.,TRBV11-2,TRBJ2-1,TGTGCCAGCAGCTTAGATGTAGGGGTTGAGCAGTTCTTC,CASSLDVGVEQFF
TRBD1,.,TRBV2,TRBJ1-3,TGTGCCAGCAGCCCCGACAGGGAGCCACACACCATATATTTT,CASSPDREPHTIYF
.,.,TRBV30,TRBJ1-4,TGTGCCTGGAGTGTATCCAGGGTTGAAAAACTGTTTTTT,CAWSVSRVEKLFF
.,.,TRBV5-6,TRBJ1-5,TGTGCCAGCAGCTTGGGCGGTCAGGGAGGGGAGCCCCAGCATTTT,CASSLGGQGGEPQHF
TRBD1,many,TRBV19,TRBJ1-3,TGTGCCAGTAGACCCGGGACAGGGAATGGAAACACCATATATTTT,CASRPGTGNGNTIYF
.,.,TRBV7-2,TRBJ2-5,TGTGCCAGCAGCTTAGTCTCACACAGGCAAGAGACCCAGTACTTC,CASSLVSHRQETQYF
.,.,TRBV6-5,TRBJ1-5,TGTGCCAGCAGGCTAGACAGTAGCAATCAGCCCCAGCATTTT,CASRLDSSNQPQHF
.,.,TRBV4-1,TRBJ2-7,TGCGCCAGCAGCCAAGATCACAGAGGGGCCTACGAGCAGTACTTC,CASSQDHRGAYEQYF
TRBD1,.,TRBV19,TRBJ2-3,TGTGCCAGTAGTGCCGGGACAGGGCCAGATACGCAGTATTTT,CASSAGTGPDTQYF
TRBD1,.,TRBV11-2,TRBJ2-1,TGTGCCAGCAGCTTAGTAGGACAGGGGGCAAACAATGAGCAGTTCTTC,CASSLVGQGANNEQFF
.,few,TRBV29-1,TRBJ2-1,TGCAGCGTTGAGGGCAGTAGAGACGTTAATGAGCAGTTCTTC,CSVEGSRDVNEQFF
.,once,TRBV6-6,TRBJ2-1,TGTGCCAGCAGGCCTCAGGGGGGGTCCTACAATGAGCAGTTCTTC,CASRPQGGSYNEQFF
.,.,TRBV9,TRBJ1-4,TGTGCCAGCAGCTCGACAGCAGCCACTAATGAAAAACTGTTTTTT,CASSSTAATNEKLFF
.,.,TRBV7-2,TRBJ2-3,TGTGCCAGCAGCCAGGTGGGGGGCCGTGATACGCAGTATTTT,CASSQVGGRDTQYF
TRBD2,.,TRBV9,TRBJ2-5,TGTGCCAGCAGCGTAGGTCCTAGCGGGGGGCAAGAGACCCAGTACTTC,CASSVGPSGGQETQYF
.,.,TRBV30,TRBJ1-2,TGTGCCTGGGGAAGACGCGGCTACACCTTC,CAWGRRGYTF
.,.,TRBV7-3,TRBJ1-1,TGTGCCAGCAGCTTAAAACAGGGAGGGAAAGCTTTCTTT,CASSLKQGGKAFF